The rows below give T cell receptor beta chains drawn from one sample of a study of beta chain features in type 1 diabetes. Profiled with immunoSEQ multiplex PCR; TCRdb holds only in-frame clones, not every one. The profile shows roughly 230,000 clones, 9% to 10% of them singletons. Material for sequencing was naive CD4+ T cells from blood. Every receptor here comes from a woman between 18 and 29 years old in good health. Each CDR3 is given with its conserved first and last residue. Fields, in order: D gene, clone size, J gene, V gene, CDR3 DNA, CDR3 protein. A D gene is named only where the DNA matches it firmly. Expanded clones get a size class; other rows say once, few or many, or leave the size out.

D: NA
size: few
J: TRBJ2-1
V: TRBV19
DNA: TGTGCCAGTACCTCAAACTTCTTCCAGGGCCCGGGCAATGAGCAGTTCTTC
CDR3: CASTSNFFQGPGNEQFF

D: TRBD2
size: NA
J: TRBJ2-1
V: TRBV6-4
DNA: TGTGCCAGCAGTGCGGGGGGGCTAGCGGGAAATGAGCAGTTCTTC
CDR3: CASSAGGLAGNEQFF

D: NA
size: few
J: TRBJ1-2
V: TRBV6-1
DNA: TGTGCCAGCTCACGACAGTCGGGCTACACCTTC
CDR3: CASSRQSGYTF

D: NA
size: NA
J: TRBJ2-5
V: TRBV5-1
DNA: TGCGCCAGCAGCTCACAAGAGACCCAGTACTTC
CDR3: CASSSQETQYF

D: TRBD1
size: NA
J: TRBJ1-2
V: TRBV15
DNA: TGTGCCACTTCAGGGGACAGAAACTATGGCTACACCTTC
CDR3: CATSGDRNYGYTF

D: TRBD2
size: few
J: TRBJ2-5
V: TRBV5-6
DNA: TGTGCCAGCAGCTGGCTAGCGGGAGGTGGGGAGACCCAGTACTTC
CDR3: CASSWLAGGGETQYF

D: NA
size: NA
J: TRBJ1-4
V: TRBV5-1
DNA: TGCGCCAGCAGCTTACAGGGTGCGAATGAAAAACTGTTTTTT
CDR3: CASSLQGANEKLFF

D: NA
size: many
J: TRBJ2-2
V: TRBV30
DNA: TGTGCCTGGAGCGCCTGGGACACCTCGTACACCGGGGAGCTGTTTTTT
CDR3: CAWSAWDTSYTGELFF

D: TRBD1
size: NA
J: TRBJ1-1
V: TRBV7-2
DNA: TGTGCCAGCAGCCGGGCGGGACAGGGAGGTTTGAACACTGAAGCTTTCTTT
CDR3: CASSRAGQGGLNTEAFF

D: TRBD2
size: NA
J: TRBJ2-1
V: TRBV25-1
DNA: TGTGCCAGCGCGGGGGGGCCCGGTATTGAGCAGTTCTTC
CDR3: CASAGGPGIEQFF

D: TRBD2
size: few
J: TRBJ2-1
V: TRBV29-1
DNA: TGCAGCGTTGAAGGGACTAGCGGGAGCCCGGATGAGCAGTTCTTC
CDR3: CSVEGTSGSPDEQFF

D: NA
size: many
J: TRBJ2-1
V: TRBV29-1
DNA: TGCAGCGTGGGGCGGGATAGCTCCTACAATGAGCAGTTCTTC
CDR3: CSVGRDSSYNEQFF

D: TRBD1
size: few
J: TRBJ2-4
V: TRBV5-1
DNA: TGCGCCAGCAGCTGGGGGACAGGGGAGAACATTCAGTACTTC
CDR3: CASSWGTGENIQYF

D: TRBD1
size: few
J: TRBJ2-3
V: TRBV5-8
DNA: TGTGCCAGCAGATTGGCAGGGGGTGTATCAGATACGCAGTATTTT
CDR3: CASRLAGGVSDTQYF

D: TRBD2
size: NA
J: TRBJ2-1
V: TRBV19
DNA: TGTGCCAGTAGTAGCAGAGCGGGAAGCTACAATGAGCAGTTCTTC
CDR3: CASSSRAGSYNEQFF

D: TRBD1
size: NA
J: TRBJ1-2
V: TRBV7-6
DNA: TGTGCCAGCAGCGGTGCCGGGACAGACGGCTACACCTTC
CDR3: CASSGAGTDGYTF

D: NA
size: few
J: TRBJ1-6
V: TRBV7-9
DNA: TGTGCCAGCAGCCCTGCCGAATTACTCTCCTATAATTCACCCCTCCACTTT
CDR3: CASSPAELLSYNSPLHF

D: TRBD2
size: NA
J: TRBJ2-1
V: TRBV5-4
DNA: TGTGCCAGCAGCTCAAGGGTGCGGGAGGACGGGGGCTACTACAATGAGCAGTTCTTC
CDR3: CASSSRVREDGGYYNEQFF

D: TRBD2
size: NA
J: TRBJ2-1
V: TRBV7-2
DNA: TGTGCCAGCAGCTTAGTACGGGGGGGGAATGAGCAGTTCTTC
CDR3: CASSLVRGGNEQFF

D: TRBD1
size: NA
J: TRBJ1-5
V: TRBV30
DNA: TGTGCCTGGAAGGCAGGGGGAGATTTTGGATATAGCAATCAGCCCCAGCATTTT
CDR3: CAWKAGGDFGYSNQPQHF

D: NA
size: NA
J: TRBJ2-3
V: TRBV6-6
DNA: TGTGCCAGCAGTTATCTAACTCCCACAGGCACAGATACGCAGTATTTT
CDR3: CASSYLTPTGTDTQYF

D: TRBD1
size: NA
J: TRBJ1-1
V: TRBV2
DNA: TGTGCCAGCAGTTCGCAGGGGGCCGCTGAAGCTTTCTTT
CDR3: CASSSQGAAEAFF

D: TRBD1
size: NA
J: TRBJ1-4
V: TRBV5-1
DNA: TGCGCCAGCAGCTCGACAGGGAACCCCATTAATGAAAAACTGTTTTTT
CDR3: CASSSTGNPINEKLFF

D: NA
size: once
J: TRBJ1-5
V: TRBV6-5
DNA: TGTGCCAGCAGTTACGTTCCCCCGGGTCGTCAGCCCCAGCATTTT
CDR3: CASSYVPPGRQPQHF

D: NA
size: NA
J: TRBJ1-1
V: TRBV6-1
DNA: TGTGCCAGCAGTCAACAGGGCCCGGACACTGAAGCTTTCTTT
CDR3: CASSQQGPDTEAFF

D: TRBD1
size: few
J: TRBJ2-3
V: TRBV27
DNA: TGTGCCAGCAGTTTAAGATCCTTGGGACAGGGCCCACGCACAGATACGCAGTATTTT
CDR3: CASSLRSLGQGPRTDTQYF

D: TRBD2
size: few
J: TRBJ2-7
V: TRBV18
DNA: TGTGCCAGCTCCACGGGGGGGGCGAACGAGCAGTACTTC
CDR3: CASSTGGANEQYF

D: TRBD2
size: NA
J: TRBJ2-2
V: TRBV13
DNA: TGTGCCAGCAGCTTACAGGGACTACCGACCGGGGAGCTGTTTTTT
CDR3: CASSLQGLPTGELFF

D: NA
size: few
J: TRBJ1-4
V: TRBV30
DNA: TGTGCCTGGAGTCAGCCTCCGAGGGAAAAACTGTTTTTT
CDR3: CAWSQPPREKLFF

D: TRBD2
size: few
J: TRBJ2-1
V: TRBV19
DNA: TGTGCCAGTAGTATTCTTCGACTAGCGGGCTACAATGAGCAGTTCTTC
CDR3: CASSILRLAGYNEQFF

D: NA
size: few
J: TRBJ2-7
V: TRBV4-1
DNA: TGTGCCAGCAGCCAAGATCTGTCAGGGAATAACGAGCAGTACTTC
CDR3: CASSQDLSGNNEQYF

D: TRBD2
size: few
J: TRBJ2-7
V: TRBV4-1
DNA: TGCGCCAGCAGCCCGAGCGGGGCCCCCCAGGAGCAGTACTTC
CDR3: CASSPSGAPQEQYF

D: TRBD2
size: few
J: TRBJ2-1
V: TRBV11-1
DNA: TGTGCCAGCAGCTTATGGCTAGCGGGGCAAACGGGGAATGAGCAGTTCTTC
CDR3: CASSLWLAGQTGNEQFF

D: TRBD1
size: NA
J: TRBJ1-1
V: TRBV30
DNA: TGTGCCTGGAGTCCAACGACTGGACAGGGGCGCTTACTTAACACTGAAGCTTTCTTT
CDR3: CAWSPTTGQGRLLNTEAFF

D: TRBD2
size: NA
J: TRBJ2-2
V: TRBV5-4
DNA: TGTGCCAGCTCAACCGGGACTAGCGCTCCCGGGGAGCTGTTTTTT
CDR3: CASSTGTSAPGELFF

D: TRBD1
size: few
J: TRBJ1-4
V: TRBV29-1
DNA: TGCAGCGTTGAGCCACAGGGGGGAACAAATGAAAAACTGTTTTTT
CDR3: CSVEPQGGTNEKLFF

D: NA
size: few
J: TRBJ1-1
V: TRBV10-3
DNA: TGTGCCATCAGTGAGTCGGCAGGGATGAACACTGAAGCTTTCTTT
CDR3: CAISESAGMNTEAFF

D: NA
size: few
J: TRBJ1-4
V: TRBV7-9
DNA: TGTGCCAGCAGCCCCCCCCGAACAGGACGTAATGAAAAACTGTTTTTT
CDR3: CASSPPRTGRNEKLFF

D: TRBD1
size: NA
J: TRBJ2-7
V: TRBV2
DNA: TGTGCCAGCAGTGAAGGGGGGACAGGGGGCAACGAGCAGTACTTC
CDR3: CASSEGGTGGNEQYF

D: TRBD1
size: NA
J: TRBJ2-5
V: TRBV5-1
DNA: TGCGCCAGCAGCTTGGGGTCAGGGGGCCCCACGACCCAGTACTTC
CDR3: CASSLGSGGPTTQYF

D: TRBD1
size: NA
J: TRBJ1-5
V: TRBV30
DNA: TGTGCCTGGAGTACAGGGGCAGGGAATTATCAGCCCCAGCATTTT
CDR3: CAWSTGAGNYQPQHF

D: TRBD2
size: few
J: TRBJ2-5
V: TRBV6-1
DNA: TGTGCCAGCAGTGATTACGCGAGCGGGGACCAAGAGACCCAGTACTTC
CDR3: CASSDYASGDQETQYF

D: TRBD1
size: NA
J: TRBJ2-7
V: TRBV30
DNA: TGTGCCTGGAGCCAGGGGGACGGCGGCTACGAGCAGTACTTC
CDR3: CAWSQGDGGYEQYF

D: TRBD1
size: NA
J: TRBJ2-6
V: TRBV29-1
DNA: TGCAGCGCGGGACAGTCTTCCTCTGGGGCCAACGTCCTGACTTTC
CDR3: CSAGQSSSGANVLTF

D: NA
size: NA
J: TRBJ1-4
V: TRBV5-1
DNA: TGCGCCAGCAGCTCGATAAGCGGGGCGAATCGGGAAAAACTGTTTTTT
CDR3: CASSSISGANREKLFF

D: NA
size: NA
J: TRBJ2-2
V: TRBV5-1
DNA: TGCGCCAGCAGCTTGGGCCAGGGTGCCGGGGAGCTGTTTTTT
CDR3: CASSLGQGAGELFF

D: NA
size: few
J: TRBJ1-1
V: TRBV18
DNA: TGTGCCAGCTCACCAACGACAGAGAACACTGAAGCTTTCTTT
CDR3: CASSPTTENTEAFF

D: NA
size: few
J: TRBJ1-1
V: TRBV9
DNA: TGTGCCAGCAGCGCCGAGACAGTAAACACTGAAGCTTTCTTT
CDR3: CASSAETVNTEAFF

D: TRBD1
size: NA
J: TRBJ2-3
V: TRBV7-9
DNA: TGTGCCAGCAGCTTACAGGGGGCGAGCACAGATACGCAGTATTTT
CDR3: CASSLQGASTDTQYF